The T cell receptor (beta chain) described here comes from a study of shared clonotypes between healthy human individuals. This clone appeared a few times. Only CD45RO-negative cells positively selected for CCR7 counted as naive CD8 cells, so terminally differentiated effector memory CD45RA+ cells were excluded. TCRdb keeps only in-frame clones here, not all; method: immunoSEQ multiplex PCR. The sample includes about 2,200,000 clones, about 92% seen only once; the top ten take more than 1.5%. This receptor was obtained from a man aged 18-30 years in good health. Some clones in this sample may be carry-over from other donors' samples. What was sequenced was naive CD8+ T cells from PBMCs.

CDR3 region: CASSENRDGNTIYF. CDR3 in DNA: TGTGCCAGCAGTGAAAACAGGGACGGAAACACCATATATTTT. V and J are TRBV2 and TRBJ1-3, with D perhaps TRBD1 (6 bases). CDR1 and CDR2 (germline): SNHLY, FYNNEI. CDR3 size: 14 residues. V lost 2 bases and J lost 4, with 9 bases in between.